A single sample is the source of the 18 T cell receptor beta chains below, sequenced in a study of T-cell reconstitution after alpha-beta-depleted transplantation in children. The library targeted TCRbeta and was prepared with unique molecular identifiers. TCRdb analysed the PCR reads with MiXCR anew, one entry per CDR3 protein. The table includes 530,000 or so distinct CDR3 sequences, 27% detected once. Source: PBMCs, taken before TCRalphabeta/CD19-depleted stem cell transplant. The receptors derive from a boy under two years old with Wiskott-Aldrich syndrome, due to receive a stem cell transplant.

The rearrangement joins TRBV27 to TRBJ1-2; 8 bases are a match to TRBD1. V lost 5 bases and J lost 4; bases outside the gene matches: 6. Germline CDR1 reads MNHEY; CDR2 reads SMNVEV (reference sequence). CDR3 length: 14 residues. Here the CDR3 reads CASSPWTGPYGYTF. CDR3 bases: TGTGCCAGCAGTCCCTGGACAGGGCCCTATGGCTACACCTTC.

The chain carries TRBV5-1 and TRBJ2-1; D is unresolved. The V and J ends lost 0 bases and 8 bases respectively, with 12 bases between them. The CDR3 extends over 14 amino acids. The germline CDR1 and CDR2 sequences are SGHRS and YFSETQ. CDR3 sequence (DNA): TGCGCCAGCAGCTTGGAAAAGCCTAGGGATGAGCAGTTCTTC. It translates to CASSLEKPRDEQFF.

This chain links TRBV4-2 with TRBJ2-1, with TRBD2 identical over 9 bases. The junction had 14 bases not matched to a gene; V was cut back by 3 bases and J by 5 bases. CDR3 size: 18 residues. CDR1 and CDR2 from the germline V gene are LGHNA and YNFKEQ. CDR3 loop: CASSHYRGRGESDNEQFF. CDR3 nucleotides: TGTGCCAGCAGCCACTATCGCGGGAGGGGGGAATCCGACAATGAGCAGTTCTTC.

This rearrangement joins TRBV7-8 to TRBJ1-5, with unresolved D. CDR1 SGHVS and CDR2 FQNEAQ come from the germline V gene. The CDR3 loop spans 16 amino acids. Trimming left V 2 bases short and J 0 bases short, with 11 bases between. The CDR3 protein is CASSLFNGDSNQPQHF. The CDR3 region has the DNA TGTGCCAGCAGCTTATTTAACGGGGATAGCAATCAGCCCCAGCATTTT.

This clonotype was picked up a small number of times. The V and J genes are TRBV20-1 and TRBJ2-1, with unresolved D. The V end lost 0 bases, the J end lost 4 bases, and 10 bases lay between the germline ends. Germline lookup yields CDR1 DFQATT and CDR2 SNEGSKA (reference sequence). This CDR3 comprises 14 residues. The CDR3 here is CSARDDLRYNEQFF. In DNA form, the CDR3 reads TGCAGTGCTAGAGACGATCTCAGGTACAATGAGCAGTTCTTC.

The genes are TRBV6-1 and TRBJ2-6; possibly TRBD1 for D (5 bases). Trimming cost V 8 bases and J 4 bases, with 12 bases left between them. Germline CDR1 MNHNS, CDR2 SASEGT. The CDR3 runs to 14 residues. CDR3: CASLQDLGANVLTF. CDR3 DNA sequence: TGTGCCAGCTTACAGGACCTAGGGGCCAACGTCCTGACTTTC.

V gene TRBV4-2 combines with J gene TRBJ2-3, with 12 bases fitting TRBD1. The CDR3 is 16 amino acids. The trim removed 4 bases at V and 4 bases at J, leaving 6 bases unmatched. CDR1 is LGHNA and CDR2 is YNFKEQ in the germline V gene. CDR3 sequence reads: CASSRRGQGAADTQYF. In nucleotides, the CDR3 is TGTGCCAGCAGCCGCCGGGGACAGGGGGCTGCAGATACGCAGTATTTT.

This clonotype appeared many times. This chain uses TRBV28 with TRBJ1-1; 7 bases line up with TRBD1. V shed 10 bases and J 1 base; nucleotides not matched to a gene: 15. CDR1 is MDHEN, CDR2 SYDVKM, per germline. The CDR3 consists of 16 residues. CDR3 nucleotide sequence: TGTGCCACCGGTAGACAGGGAATCGGTCAGAACACTGAAGCTTTCTTT. Translated: CATGRQGIGQNTEAFF.

The CDR3 region has the DNA TGCGCCAGCAGCCTAGGGACAGGGGCGGAAAAACTGTTTTTT. Translation gives CASSLGTGAEKLFF. The chain recombines TRBV5-1 with TRBJ1-4, with 10 bases aligning to TRBD1. The J segment lost 8 bases and the V segment lost 4 bases, leaving 5 bases of the junction unmatched. The germline gives CDR1 SGHRS, CDR2 YFSETQ. CDR3 length: 14 amino acids. Together with reference TRBV5-1 and TRBJ1-4, the CDR3 gives the full variable domain: KAGVTQTPRYLIKTRGQQVTLSCSPISGHRSVSWYQQTPGQGLQFLFEYFSETQRNKGNFPGRFSGRQFSNSRSEMNVSTLELGDSALYLCASSLGTGAEKLFFGSGTQLSVL.

The rearrangement joins TRBV12-3 or TRBV12-4 to TRBJ1-1; 11 positions match TRBD1. Trimming at V came to 7 bases and at J to 4 bases, leaving 8 bases not matched to a gene. The CDR3 runs 15 residues. The CDR3: CASTKDRGLPTEAFF. The CDR3 bases are TGTGCCAGCACCAAGGACAGGGGGCTCCCCACTGAAGCTTTCTTT.

This clonotype was counted only a few times. The V gene is TRBV20-1, the J gene TRBJ2-7, with 9 bases that match TRBD1. Unmatched junction bases numbered 5, after V lost 2 bases and J lost 3 bases. Looked up from germline, CDR1 is DFQATT and CDR2 is SNEGSKA (reference sequence). The CDR3 is made up of 14 amino acids. This chain's CDR3 is CSARLRDRDYEQYF. The CDR3 nucleotides are TGCAGTGCTAGACTCCGGGACAGGGACTACGAGCAGTACTTC.

The J gene is TRBJ1-3, the V gene TRBV7-9; D remains ambiguous. Germline V gives CDR1 SEHNR, CDR2 FQNEAQ (reference sequence). The CDR3 loop spans 13 amino acids. V gave up 0 bases and J gave up 4 bases, with 4 bases separating them. The CDR3 DNA follows: TGTGCCAGCAGCTTAGCGAACGGAAACACCATATATTTT. Protein product: CASSLANGNTIYF.

This clonotype was detected only a few times. This chain connects TRBV7-9 to TRBJ2-1; TRBD1 agrees at 9 bases. Looked up from germline, CDR1 is SEHNR and CDR2 is FQNEAQ (reference sequence). The CDR3 has 16 amino acids. Trimming took 5 bases from V and 5 from J; bases not matched to a gene: 10. For the CDR3, the DNA is TGTGCCAGCAGCCCCGTGGGACAGGGATCGGACAATGAGCAGTTCTTC. Amino acid sequence: CASSPVGQGSDNEQFF.

J is TRBJ2-2 and V is TRBV28; 8 bases line up with TRBD2. Trimming cost V 3 bases and J 3 bases; bases outside gene matches: 18. Germline assignment: CDR1 MDHEN and CDR2 SYDVKM. The length of the CDR3 is 20 residues. CDR3 DNA: TGTGCCAGCAGTTTTCCAATCCCGGGAGGGCCTCTGGAGGACACCGGGGAGCTGTTTTTT. Protein sequence: CASSFPIPGGPLEDTGELFF.

The chain recombines TRBV7-2 with TRBJ2-3, with D tentatively TRBD2 (5 bases). Germline CDR1 SGHTA, CDR2 FQGNSA. The CDR3 spans 13 residues. V shed 2 bases and J shed 5 bases, with 8 bases lying between them. The CDR3 DNA is TGTGCCAGCAGCTTAACTAGTGAAGATACGCAGTATTTT. It specifies CASSLTSEDTQYF.

The chain recombines TRBV29-1 with TRBJ2-1, with 7 bases fitting TRBD1. The CDR3 has 13 residues. Germline V gene sequence: CDR1 SQVTM, CDR2 ANQGSEA. Trimming took 4 bases from V and 5 from J; bases not matched to a gene: 5. CDR3 sequence reads: CSVASTGHNEQFF. CDR3 sequence (DNA): TGCAGCGTTGCCTCGACAGGGCACAATGAGCAGTTCTTC.

This clonotype came up many times. At one of its ends the junction is not consistent with the germline gene, which may arise from a read error. The chain joins TRBV5-1 to TRBJ1-1, with 7 bases that match TRBD1. This CDR3 has 14 amino acids. Germline CDR1 reads SGHRS; CDR2 reads YFSETQ. CDR3 region: CASSLQGQNTEAFF. The CDR3 nucleotides are TGTGCCAGCAGCCTACAGGGGCAGAACACTGAAGCTTTCTTT.

The sample holds a few counts of this clonotype. V usage is TRBV5-1 and J usage is TRBJ2-7, with no clear D. The V and J ends lost 5 bases and 0 bases respectively, with 6 bases between them. Germline V gene data show CDR1 as SGHRS and CDR2 as YFSETQ. This CDR3 is built from 12 residues. The CDR3, as DNA: TGCGCCAGCAGAAAGGACTCCTACGAGCAGTACTTC. This sequence encodes CASRKDSYEQYF.